This T cell receptor beta chain originates from a study of OX40 agonist ivuxolimab in advanced cancers. Describing the broader study: Ivuxolimab was an agonistic, fully human IgG2 monoclonal antibody directed against OX40 (CD134), a costimulatory receptor. Intravenous ivuxolimab was administered to patients every 2 weeks at six dose levels: 0.01, 0.1, 0.3, 1.5, 3 and 10 mg/kg. Of the roughly 50 dose-escalation patients, hepatocellular carcinoma was present in 19, melanoma in roughly 15, renal cell carcinoma in 9 and head and neck cancer in 9. The paper describes the monotherapy dose-escalation part (N of about 47 patients) of the phase I trial of ivuxolimab. Partial responses occurred in three dose-escalation patients: two with cutaneous melanoma and one with hepatocellular carcinoma. Patients were allowed to have had prior anti-PD-1, anti-PD-L1 or anti-CTLA-4 therapy, and 30% to 40% of the dose-escalation patients had previously received checkpoint inhibitors. Peripheral TCRbeta sequencing aimed to test whether ivuxolimab altered TCR sequence diversity and caused clonal T-cell expansion. The dose-escalation cohort was over 70% male with a mean age of about 54 years, ranging from 23 to 79.

CDR1 is given as MNHNY and CDR2 as SVGAGI, both from the germline V gene (reference sequence). V and J are trimmed by 10 bases and 5 bases, and the gene matches miss 8 bases of the junction. CDR3 length: 13 amino acids, cysteine to phenylalanine. Only CDR3 DNA remains: 39 bases, in frame from the first base. Broader findings and caveats from the paper: Low levels of normalized T-cell clonal expansion were also seen in some patients who did not respond. In the 0.1-3.0 mg/kg groups, partial responders had among the lowest normalized peripheral clonal expansion, particularly in CD8+ T cells. Antigen specificity was not determined for the clonally expanded peripheral T cells. At doses from 0.1 to 3.0 mg/kg, clonal expansion was seen in both CD4+ and CD8+ blood T cells between baseline and week 6. After ivuxolimab, more expanded clones were found on average in CD8+ T cells than in CD4+ T cells.

Patients with a history of autoimmune disease or receiving systemic immunosuppression were excluded from the trial. Peripheral blood for TCR sequencing was drawn from every dose cohort at baseline, at cycle 4 day 1 and at cycle 7 day 1. Samples were obtained from an open-label, multicenter, first-in-human phase I dose-escalation trial of ivuxolimab. Adults with locally advanced or metastatic head and neck squamous cell, hepatocellular, melanoma or renal cell carcinoma were enrolled in the trial. CD4+ and CD8+ T cells were sorted separately from peripheral blood before TCR sequencing. Genomic DNA was isolated from the sorted cells so that the TCRbeta CDR3 region could be sequenced. The immunoSEQ Assay was used for sequencing of TCRbeta CDR3 regions. This is the immuneACCESS table as TCRdb keeps it, with only in-frame sequences that have V and J called. A part of the clones is gone; compared with another copy, unresolved V genes explain less than half, and the rest is unexplained. The sample records approximately 100,000 clones, more than 80% of which are singletons. The ten largest clones add up to less than 6% of the sample.

To note about this clone: Its antigen remains undetermined. It has no much larger one-base neighbor in the sample; base qualities were not kept.

The clonotype comes from an adult with an advanced solid tumor such as melanoma, head and neck, liver or kidney cancer. The sequence is built from TRBV6-6 and TRBJ2-1, with TRBD1 matching 7 junction bases. Specimen: CD4+ or CD8+ T cells sorted from blood, collected in a trial of the OX40 agonist ivuxolimab. CDR3 region: CATTGYRDNEQFF. Here is the DNA: TGTGCCACGACAGGGTATCGGGACAATGAGCAGTTCTTC.